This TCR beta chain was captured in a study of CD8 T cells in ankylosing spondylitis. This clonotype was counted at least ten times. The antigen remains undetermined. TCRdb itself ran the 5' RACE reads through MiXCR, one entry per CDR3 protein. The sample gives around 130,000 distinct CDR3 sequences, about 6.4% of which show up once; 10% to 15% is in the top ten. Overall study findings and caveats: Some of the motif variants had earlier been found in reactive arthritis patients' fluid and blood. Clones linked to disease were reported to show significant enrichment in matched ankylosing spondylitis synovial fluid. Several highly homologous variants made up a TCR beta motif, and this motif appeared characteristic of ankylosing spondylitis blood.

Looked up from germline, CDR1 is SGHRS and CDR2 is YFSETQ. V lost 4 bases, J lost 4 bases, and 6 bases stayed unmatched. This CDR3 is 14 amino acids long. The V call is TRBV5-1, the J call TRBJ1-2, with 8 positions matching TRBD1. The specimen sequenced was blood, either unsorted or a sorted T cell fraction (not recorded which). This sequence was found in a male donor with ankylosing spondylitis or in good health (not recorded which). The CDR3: CASSPSGGGYGYTF. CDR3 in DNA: TGCGCCAGCAGCCCGTCAGGGGGCGGCTATGGCTACACCTTC. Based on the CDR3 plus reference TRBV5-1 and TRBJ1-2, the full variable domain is KAGVTQTPRYLIKTRGQQVTLSCSPISGHRSVSWYQQTPGQGLQFLFEYFSETQRNKGNFPGRFSGRQFSNSRSEMNVSTLELGDSALYLCASSPSGGGYGYTFGSGTRLTVV.